The T cell receptor (beta chain) described here comes from a study of blood T cell repertoires in COVID-19. The table came from immunoSEQ multiplex PCR; TCRdb's copy has only in-frame clones and leaves some out. Of 30,000 to 40,000 clones in the sample, approximately 90% were seen once. The ends lost 1 base at V and 0 bases at J; junction bases unmatched: 9. The CDR3 runs 18 residues. From germline, CDR1 is SGHAT and CDR2 FQNNGV. The TCR sequence derives from a woman between 25 and 40 years old in a cohort sampled during active COVID-19. Material for sequencing was peripheral blood. The genes are TRBV11-2 and TRBJ2-7; TRBD2 matches at 10 bases. CDR3 loop: CASSLVRTSGARSYEQYF. The CDR3 nucleotides are TGTGCCAGCAGCTTAGTGAGGACTAGCGGAGCCCGCTCCTACGAGCAGTACTTC.